A selection of T cell receptor beta chains follows, all from one sample in a study of shared clonotypes between healthy human individuals. The repertoire was sequenced with immunoSEQ multiplex PCR; TCRdb's copy has only in-frame clones and lacks some. The sample lists fewer than 3 million clones; 85% to 95% were seen once. Sequenced material: naive CD4+ T cells from PBMCs. All receptors come from a man between 18 and 35 years old in good health. Some clones in this sample may be carry-over from other donors' samples. CDR3s include the opening cysteine and the closing phenylalanine or tryptophan. A D gene is named only where the DNA matches it firmly. Some rows have no size entry. The others give once, few or many, or a class for an expanded clone.

CDR3 protein,CDR3 DNA,clone size,D gene,V gene,J gene
CASSLPGLYNEQFF,TGCGCCAGCAGCTTGCCGGGACTCTACAATGAGCAGTTCTTC,-,-,TRBV5-1,TRBJ2-1
CASRTTTDTQYF,TGTGCCAGCAGGACTACCACAGATACGCAGTATTTT,-,-,TRBV6-1,TRBJ2-3
CASSLDREYEQYF,TGTGCCAGCAGCCTAGACAGGGAATACGAGCAGTACTTC,-,TRBD1,TRBV5-4,TRBJ2-7
CASSGTRRYNEQFF,TGTGCCAGCAGTGGAACTAGGCGATACAATGAGCAGTTCTTC,-,-,TRBV2,TRBJ2-1
CASRGLQGAGGYTF,TGTGCCAGCAGAGGTCTACAGGGGGCTGGTGGCTACACCTTC,-,TRBD1,TRBV11-2,TRBJ1-2
CASSPQTGEETQYF,TGTGCCAGCAGCCCCCAGACAGGGGAAGAGACCCAGTACTTC,-,TRBD1,TRBV7-3,TRBJ2-5
CASSLIALAGVGEQYF,TGCGCCAGCAGCTTGATAGCTCTAGCGGGAGTAGGTGAGCAGTACTTC,-,TRBD2,TRBV5-1,TRBJ2-7
CAAALEQGNYEQYF,TGTGCGGCAGCCTTGGAACAGGGGAACTACGAGCAGTACTTC,-,TRBD1,TRBV2,TRBJ2-7
CASSLAVGHTGELFF,TGCGCCAGCAGCTTGGCAGTAGGTCACACCGGGGAGCTGTTTTTT,once,-,TRBV5-1,TRBJ2-2
CSVEGTGGAREQYF,TGCAGCGTCGAAGGGACAGGGGGCGCGAGGGAGCAGTACTTC,-,TRBD1,TRBV29-1,TRBJ2-7
CASSEGAGTGWGETQYF,TGTGCCAGCAGTGAAGGAGCGGGGACAGGATGGGGGGAGACCCAGTACTTC,-,-,TRBV2,TRBJ2-5
CASSTFAGQIYEQYF,TGTGCCAGCAGCACCTTTGCGGGACAGATCTACGAGCAGTACTTC,-,-,TRBV7-9,TRBJ2-7
CAWGPLFNYGYTF,TGTGCCTGGGGTCCCCTCTTTAACTATGGCTACACCTTC,-,-,TRBV30,TRBJ1-2
CSVWTRGGGLGWEQYF,TGCAGCGTGTGGACGAGGGGCGGGGGTTTAGGGTGGGAGCAGTACTTC,once,TRBD2,TRBV29-1,TRBJ2-7
CASSESELSPNTGELFF,TGCGCCAGCAGTGAGTCGGAGTTGAGTCCGAACACCGGGGAGCTGTTTTTT,-,-,TRBV10-1,TRBJ2-2
CASSLSTSGGTTQETQYF,TGTGCCAGCAGCTTAAGCACTAGCGGGGGGACAACCCAAGAGACCCAGTACTTC,-,TRBD2,TRBV7-2,TRBJ2-5
CAWTESGNTIYF,TGTGCCTGGACCGAATCCGGAAACACCATATATTTT,few,-,TRBV30,TRBJ1-3
CASSLVFGETQYF,TGCGCCAGCAGCTTGGTTTTTGGAGAGACCCAGTACTTC,once,-,TRBV5-1,TRBJ2-5
CASSIGAGANQPQHF,TGTGCCAGTAGTATCGGGGCGGGGGCGAATCAGCCCCAGCATTTT,-,-,TRBV19,TRBJ1-5
CASSSGGDRLNTEAFF,TGTGCCAGCAGCTCAGGTGGGGACAGGCTGAACACTGAAGCTTTCTTT,once,TRBD1,TRBV7-8,TRBJ1-1
CASSPGQGVQPQHF,TGTGCCAGCTCACCTGGACAGGGAGTTCAGCCCCAGCATTTT,-,TRBD1,TRBV18,TRBJ1-5
CASSLAGTGRGSTEAFF,TGTGCCAGCAGCTTAGCCGGGACAGGGAGGGGAAGCACTGAAGCTTTCTTT,-,TRBD1,TRBV7-9,TRBJ1-1
CASSVGAVDTEAFF,TGTGCCAGCAGCGTAGGGGCGGTGGACACTGAAGCTTTCTTT,-,-,TRBV9,TRBJ1-1
CASNPPGQGLYEQYF,TGTGCCAGCAACCCACCGGGACAGGGTCTCTACGAGCAGTACTTC,-,TRBD1,TRBV28,TRBJ2-7
CASSARGPVMDEQFF,TGTGCCAGCAGCGCCAGGGGGCCGGTGATGGATGAGCAGTTCTTC,-,TRBD1,TRBV9,TRBJ2-1
CASIPVSGGNNEQFF,TGCGCCAGCATCCCTGTGTCCGGGGGAAACAATGAGCAGTTCTTC,-,-,TRBV5-1,TRBJ2-1
CASSYFPRSSNQPQHF,TGTGCCAGCAGTTACTTCCCTCGCAGTAGCAATCAGCCCCAGCATTTT,-,-,TRBV6-6,TRBJ1-5
CASSPRTGNTEAFF,TGTGCCAGCAGCCCGAGGACGGGAAACACTGAAGCTTTCTTT,-,-,TRBV7-2,TRBJ1-1
CASSPRGGNTEAFF,TGTGCCAGCAGTCCCCGGGGGGGGAACACTGAAGCTTTCTTT,-,-,TRBV28,TRBJ1-1
CADQRDTGELFF,TGTGCCGACCAGCGAGACACCGGGGAGCTGTTTTTT,-,-,TRBV5-4,TRBJ2-2
CASSYSGLASQPQHF,TGTGCCAGCAGTTACTCAGGGCTAGCCAGTCAGCCCCAGCATTTT,-,-,TRBV6-5,TRBJ1-5
CASTWGGALETQYF,TGTGCCAGCACCTGGGGGGGGGCCTTGGAGACCCAGTACTTC,few,-,TRBV2,TRBJ2-5
CAISDRAGANVLTF,TGTGCCATCTCCGACAGGGCTGGGGCCAACGTCCTGACTTTC,-,TRBD1,TRBV19,TRBJ2-6
CSARSRGQFF,TGCAGTGCTAGAAGCCGAGGGCAGTTCTTC,-,-,TRBV20-1,TRBJ2-1
CASSPPTGRETQYF,TGTGCCAGCTCACCACCGACGGGGAGGGAGACCCAGTACTTC,-,-,TRBV18,TRBJ2-5
CASSVAPTGASSEQYF,TGTGCCAGCAGCGTAGCTCCGACAGGCGCTTCCTCCGAGCAGTACTTC,-,-,TRBV9,TRBJ2-7
CASSVTLTGLYGYTF,TGTGCCAGCAGTGTGACACTTACAGGGCTTTATGGCTACACCTTC,-,-,TRBV2,TRBJ1-2
CASSPGGPSSGNTIYF,TGTGCCAGCAGCCCCGGGGGGCCGAGCTCTGGAAACACCATATATTTT,-,-,TRBV5-6,TRBJ1-3
CASSSDRFGETQYF,TGTGCCAGCAGTTCGGACAGGTTTGGAGAGACCCAGTACTTC,-,TRBD1,TRBV28,TRBJ2-5
CASSLTAGPGELFF,TGTGCCAGCAGCTTAACGGCCGGGCCCGGGGAGCTGTTTTTT,-,-,TRBV7-3,TRBJ2-2
CASSGVREQPQHF,TGTGCCAGCAGTGGCGTAAGGGAACAGCCCCAGCATTTT,few,-,TRBV7-3,TRBJ1-5
CASSSLDRQETQYF,TGTGCCAGCAGCTCCTTGGACAGACAAGAGACCCAGTACTTC,once,-,TRBV5-5,TRBJ2-5
CASSLEVGLNTEAFF,TGTGCCAGCAGCTTGGAGGTAGGCTTAAACACTGAAGCTTTCTTT,-,-,TRBV5-4,TRBJ1-1
CATFSGRGDEQFF,TGTGCCACTTTTAGCGGGAGGGGGGATGAGCAGTTCTTC,-,TRBD2,TRBV2,TRBJ2-1
CASSSPRELFF,TGTGCCAGCAGTTCGCCCAGGGAGCTGTTTTTT,-,-,TRBV28,TRBJ2-2
CASRDDSGRIHEQYF,TGTGCCAGCAGGGATGATAGCGGGAGAATCCACGAGCAGTACTTC,-,TRBD2,TRBV25-1,TRBJ2-7
CASSDPLGQASYEQYF,TGTGCCAGCAGTGACCCTCTCGGACAAGCCTCCTACGAGCAGTACTTC,-,-,TRBV28,TRBJ2-7
CASSKGEARSYEQYF,TGTGCCAGCAGTAAAGGGGAGGCTCGCTCCTACGAGCAGTACTTC,-,-,TRBV6-1,TRBJ2-7
CASSRRGSRVYEQYF,TGTGCCAGCAGCCGGCGGGGAAGTAGGGTTTACGAGCAGTACTTC,few,-,TRBV4-2,TRBJ2-7
CASSWTSSYEQYF,TGTGCCAGCAGCTGGACTAGTTCCTACGAGCAGTACTTC,-,TRBD2,TRBV7-8,TRBJ2-7
CASIAGGPPGANVLTF,TGTGCCAGCATAGCGGGAGGGCCTCCTGGGGCCAACGTCCTGACTTTC,-,TRBD2,TRBV28,TRBJ2-6
CASRDGPGPPSGNTIYF,TGTGCCAGCCGCGACGGTCCCGGACCCCCCTCTGGAAACACCATATATTTT,once,-,TRBV28,TRBJ1-3
CASSIGLQKGYTF,TGTGCCAGCAGCATAGGGCTTCAGAAAGGCTACACCTTC,-,-,TRBV28,TRBJ1-2
CASRPGSTGELFF,TGTGCCAGCAGGCCGGGATCAACCGGGGAGCTGTTTTTT,-,-,TRBV7-3,TRBJ2-2
CASSATGGNQPQHF,TGCGCCAGCAGCGCTACAGGGGGGAATCAGCCCCAGCATTTT,-,TRBD1,TRBV4-1,TRBJ1-5
CASSRVPNLYEQYF,TGTGCCAGCAGCCGGGTTCCGAACCTCTACGAGCAGTACTTC,-,-,TRBV6-5,TRBJ2-7